Each of the 27 T cell receptor beta chains below was sequenced from the same sample in a study of molecular identifiers for immune sequencing clone quantification. TCRdb analysed the PCR reads with MiXCR anew, one entry per CDR3 protein. The table lists about 510,000 distinct CDR3 sequences, about a fifth of them singletons, with approximately 0.8% in the top ten. The specimen sequenced was naive CD8+ T cells from blood, with Jurkat cell RNA spiked in. Subset specified: FACS-sorted CD8+CD4-CCR7+CD45RA+ naive T cells. These receptors were collected from a human donor in good health. Some libraries in this study had Jurkat cell RNA spiked in.

In the case of this clonotype: A much larger clonotype is one base distant, so this may be a read error. Lacking the conserved final phenylalanine or tryptophan, this CDR3 likely reflects a read error. This chain connects TRBV6-1 to TRBJ1-1; maybe TRBD1 (6 bases). There are 11 residues in the CDR3. Germline CDR1 reads MNHNS; CDR2 reads SASEGT. V lost 11 bases and J lost 3, with 10 bases in between. The CDR3 nucleotides are TGTGCCGGGGGCGAGTACACTGAAGCTTTCTCT. Its protein is CAGGEYTEAFS.

This sequence joins TRBV10-3 and TRBJ2-7, with TRBD1 identical over 7 bases. This CDR3 region has 16 residues. Germline-derived CDR1 and CDR2 are ENHRY and SYGVKD. Germline trimming cut 3 bases from V and 0 bases from J; bases unmatched to any gene: 8. CDR3 region: CAISDYDRALSYEQYF. CDR3 DNA sequence: TGTGCCATCAGTGATTACGACAGGGCACTCTCCTACGAGCAGTACTTC.

This clonotype was seen only a few times. The V call is TRBV13, the J call TRBJ2-1; 10 bases are a match to TRBD2. V shed 6 bases and J 4 bases; nucleotides not matched to a gene: 3. CDR3 length: 14 amino acids. Germline V gene data show CDR1 as PRHDT and CDR2 as FYEKMQ (reference sequence). As DNA, the CDR3 is TGTGCCAGCAGTAGCGGGGGGTTGTACAATGAGCAGTTCTTC. It encodes CASSSGGLYNEQFF. Together with reference TRBV13 and TRBJ2-1, the CDR3 gives the full variable domain: AAGVIQSPRHLIKEKRETATLKCYPIPRHDTVYWYQQGPGQDPQFLISFYEKMQSDKGSIPDRFSAQQFSDYHSELNMSSLELGDSALYFCASSSGGLYNEQFFGPGTRLTVL.

Many counts were recorded for this clonotype. V and J are TRBV4-2 and TRBJ2-1; D could derive from TRBD1 or TRBD2 (5 bases each). V lost 0 bases and J 2 bases, leaving 8 bases between the germline ends. The CDR3 is 15 amino acids. The germline V gene encodes CDR1 LGHNA and CDR2 YNFKEQ. CDR3 sequence reads: CASSQDQGPYNEQFF. DNA for the CDR3: TGTGCCAGCAGCCAAGATCAGGGACCCTACAATGAGCAGTTCTTC.

V gene TRBV5-6 combines with J gene TRBJ1-5, with D uncertain. From germline, CDR1 is SGHDT and CDR2 YYEEEE. V lost 3 bases to trimming and J lost 6 bases, with 13 bases between them. The CDR3 runs to 14 residues. As DNA, the CDR3 is TGTGCCAGCAGCTCCCTGGTGTTGGGTCAGCCCCAGCATTTT. Translating gives CASSSLVLGQPQHF.

The V and J genes are TRBV19 and TRBJ2-3; perhaps TRBD2 as D (6 bases). The CDR3 totals 17 residues. CDR1 and CDR2 (germline): LNHDA, SQIVND (reference sequence). V was pared by 4 bases and J by 3 bases, with 20 bases between. This CDR3 is CASSTAPVGRGTDTQYF. The CDR3, as DNA: TGTGCCAGTAGTACTGCCCCGGTTGGCCGGGGGACAGATACGCAGTATTTT. Looking up the rest from reference TRBV19 and TRBJ2-3 gives the full variable domain: DGGITQSPKYLFRKEGQNVTLSCEQNLNHDAMYWYRQDPGQGLRLIYYSQIVNDFQKGDIAEGYSVSREKKESFPLTVTSAQKNPTAFYLCASSTAPVGRGTDTQYFGPGTRLTVL.

A word on this clonotype: This sequence may be a read error, since a much larger clone differs from it by one base. It is likely a read error, because the conserved phenylalanine at the end of the CDR3 is missing. The chain carries TRBV20-1 and TRBJ2-1, with D perhaps TRBD1 or TRBD2 (6 bases each). The CDR3 has 16 residues. Per germline, CDR1 DFQATT and CDR2 SNEGSKA (reference sequence). Trimming left V 0 bases short and J 8 bases short, with 20 bases between. This CDR3 reads CSARDTDQGRLDEQFL. The CDR3 region has the DNA TGCAGTGCTAGAGATACAGATCAGGGGAGGTTGGATGAGCAGTTCCTC.

This clonotype was seen more than once but under ten times. The chain joins TRBV30 to TRBJ2-2; D is unresolved. The CDR3 length is 14 residues. Trimming left V 3 bases short and J 1 base short, with 9 bases between. The germline CDR1 and CDR2 sequences are GTSNPN and SVGIG (reference sequence). The CDR3 coding sequence is TGTGCCTGGAGCACTCGGATGAACACCGGGGAGCTGTTTTTT. Its translation is CAWSTRMNTGELFF.

This clonotype was seen repeatedly, ten times or more. The gene calls are TRBV19 and TRBJ2-1, with D hard to call. This CDR3 contains 15 residues. Looked up from germline, CDR1 is LNHDA and CDR2 is SQIVND (reference sequence). Trimming left V 3 bases short and J 4 bases short, with 13 bases between. CDR3 loop: CASSILQTPYNEQFF. The CDR3 nucleotides are TGTGCCAGTAGTATTCTCCAGACCCCTTACAATGAGCAGTTCTTC.

This clonotype was counted a few times. The rearrangement uses TRBV12-3 or TRBV12-4 and TRBJ2-7; no firm D call. The CDR3 sequence is 13 residues long. The V and J ends lost 2 bases and 5 bases respectively, with 10 bases between them. The CDR3 sequence is CASSLLGFHEQYF. CDR3 DNA: TGTGCCAGCAGTTTATTGGGCTTCCACGAGCAGTACTTC.

This clonotype was counted at least ten times. The CDR3 sequence: CASSSGTGRNEQYF. In nucleotides, the CDR3 is TGTGCCAGCAGCTCCGGGACAGGGAGAAACGAGCAGTACTTC. J is TRBJ2-7 and V is TRBV6-5; 9 bases are a match to TRBD1. The CDR3 totals 14 residues. Unmatched junction bases numbered 8, after V lost 6 bases and J lost 5 bases. Germline V gives CDR1 MNHEY, CDR2 SVGAGI.

A remark on this clonotype: A read error may produce the germline difference seen at one junction end. The V call is TRBV19, the J call TRBJ2-7; D is uncertain. The germline V gene encodes CDR1 LNHDA and CDR2 SQIVND (reference sequence). The CDR3 sequence is 13 residues long. The DNA for the CDR3 is TGTGCCAGTGGTATAGGTCCGGACTACGAGCAGTACTTC. This translates into CASGIGPDYEQYF.

Comment on this clonotype: It may be a read error: a sequence one base away is much more abundant. This CDR3 is CASSLLDPLVSGANVLTF. Here the CDR3 DNA reads TGTGCCAGCAGTTTATTAGACCCTCTGGTGTCTGGGGCCAACGTCCTGACTTTC. The chain couples TRBV27 to TRBJ2-6; D not certain. Germline loops: CDR1 MNHEY, CDR2 SMNVEV (reference sequence). The V and J ends lost 1 base and 1 base respectively, with 14 bases between them. There are 18 residues in the CDR3. Together with reference TRBV27 and TRBJ2-6, the CDR3 gives the full variable domain: EAQVTQNPRYLITVTGKKLTVTCSQNMNHEYMSWYRQDPGLGLRQIYYSMNVEVTDKGDVPEGYKVSRKEKRNFPLILESPSPNQTSLYFCASSLLDPLVSGANVLTFGAGSRLTVL.

V usage is TRBV4-3 and J usage is TRBJ2-7, with D uncertain. This CDR3 is 14 amino acids long. V lost 2 bases to trimming and J lost 0 bases, with 8 bases between them. The V gene's germline CDR1 is LGHNA and CDR2 YSLEER. This CDR3 reads CASSQIHSSYEQYF. The DNA for the CDR3 is TGCGCCAGCAGCCAAATTCATAGCTCCTACGAGCAGTACTTC.

This sequence joins TRBV20-1 and TRBJ1-5, with D unresolved. The V gene lost 4 bases and the J gene lost 4 bases, with 17 bases spanning the gap. The CDR3 spans 15 residues. The germline gives CDR1 DFQATT, CDR2 SNEGSKA (reference sequence). As DNA, the CDR3 is TGCAGTGCTACAGATGGGCCGTCCGCGAATCAGCCCCAGCATTTT. This codes for CSATDGPSANQPQHF.

The chain recombines TRBV7-6 with TRBJ2-3; TRBD2 matches 13 bases. The V segment lost 4 bases and the J segment 10 bases; nucleotides outside the gene matches: 14. Germline V gene sequence: CDR1 SGHVS, CDR2 FNYEAQ. CDR3 length equals 17 residues. The CDR3 coding sequence is TGTGCCAGCAGCTCTCCCAAAACTAGCGGGAGGGCGGGTGCGCAGTATTTT. Encoded protein: CASSSPKTSGRAGAQYF.

As for this clonotype: One base away lies a much larger clone, so this may be a sequencing read error. The rearrangement links TRBV7-9 to TRBJ2-5; D not certain. CDR1 and CDR2 from the germline V gene are SEHNR and FQNEAQ (reference sequence). The CDR3 runs 14 residues. Written as DNA, the CDR3 is TGTGCCGGCAGCTTAGAGTCAGGCAAAGAGACCCAGTACTTC. It yields the protein CAGSLESGKETQYF.

This clonotype was detected only once. The chain carries TRBV7-2 and TRBJ1-5; no definite D call. CDR1 is SGHTA, CDR2 FQGNSA, per germline. The CDR3 totals 20 residues. The ends were cut back, 1 base at V and 0 bases at J, with 22 bases in the middle. CDR3 sequence (DNA): TGTGCCAGCAGCTTAGTAGCGGAGCCAACAAATCCCCTTAGCAATCAGCCCCAGCATTTT. Translated, it gives CASSLVAEPTNPLSNQPQHF.

This clonotype was recorded at least ten times. This sequence joins TRBV7-9 and TRBJ2-4; possibly TRBD2 for D (5 bases). V lost 5 bases and J 0 bases, leaving 14 bases between the germline ends. Germline V gene lookup returns CDR1 SEHNR and CDR2 FQNEAQ (reference sequence). The CDR3 sequence is 16 residues long. CDR3 sequence (DNA): TGTGCCAGCAGCCCTTTCTTGACTACAGCCAAAAACATTCAGTACTTC. Its protein product is CASSPFLTTAKNIQYF.

This clonotype was picked up a small number of times. Here the CDR3 DNA reads TGTGCCAGCAGCCACCTTCGGGACCTCCAAGAGACCCAGTACTTC. It translates to CASSHLRDLQETQYF. This sequence joins TRBV7-6 and TRBJ2-5; TRBD1 or TRBD2 may be the D gene (5 bases each). The CDR3 length is 15 residues. Trimming left V 5 bases short and J 1 base short, with 14 bases between. CDR1 and CDR2 from the germline V gene are SGHVS and FNYEAQ.

This chain connects TRBV6-2 or TRBV6-3 to TRBJ2-5, with 9 nucleotides matching TRBD2. Trimming cost V 0 bases and J 4 bases; bases outside gene matches: 18. This CDR3 has 20 amino acids. Germline V CDR1 and CDR2: MNHEY, SVGEGT. CDR3 region: CASSYSEGLAGASNIETQYF. CDR3 in DNA: TGTGCCAGCAGTTACTCGGAGGGATTAGCGGGAGCCTCGAATATAGAGACCCAGTACTTC.

This clonotype was counted between two and nine times. The chain couples TRBV20-1 to TRBJ1-5; the D is unclear. The ends were cut back, 0 bases at V and 3 bases at J, with 12 bases in the middle. This CDR3 is 15 amino acids long. Germline-derived CDR1 and CDR2 are DFQATT and SNEGSKA (reference sequence). Here the CDR3 DNA reads TGCAGTGCTAGAGATTTAGGGCAGATCAATCAGCCCCAGCATTTT. Protein product: CSARDLGQINQPQHF.

This clonotype was observed a handful of times. The genes are TRBV15 and TRBJ1-1; no clear D. The CDR3 sequence is 14 residues long. CDR1 LNHNV and CDR2 YYDKDF come from the germline V gene (reference sequence). V was pared by 5 bases and J by 4 bases, with 14 bases between. In nucleotides, the CDR3 is TGTGCCACCAGCGAGAGGGTGTTGGGCACTGAAGCTTTCTTT. Its protein product is CATSERVLGTEAFF.

This clonotype has more than one count but fewer than ten. The J gene is TRBJ2-7, the V gene TRBV6-1; D is uncertain. The CDR3 extends over 13 amino acids. Germline CDR1 and CDR2: MNHNS and SASEGT. V dropped 2 bases and J dropped 0 bases, with 5 bases sitting between them. The CDR3 coding sequence is TGTGCCAGCAGTGAAAGTTTCTCCTACGAGCAGTACTTC. It codes for CASSESFSYEQYF.

The chain recombines TRBV29-1 with TRBJ2-7; D is perhaps TRBD1 or TRBD2 (5 bases each). Trimming took off 5 bases at V and 0 bases at J, with 17 bases between the two ends. Germline-derived CDR1 and CDR2 are SQVTM and ANQGSEA. The CDR3 runs to 15 residues. Here the CDR3 reads CSVRPGTGNSYEQYF. In DNA, the CDR3 is TGCAGCGTTCGGCCCGGGACGGGGAACTCCTACGAGCAGTACTTC.

This clonotype has a handful of counts. The chain combines TRBV12-3 or TRBV12-4 with TRBJ2-2; D gene ambiguous. Trimming took off 6 bases at V and 4 bases at J, with 9 bases between the two ends. CDR3 size: 13 residues. This chain's CDR3 is CASSPVSTGELFF. The CDR3 DNA is TGTGCCAGCAGCCCCGTGTCCACCGGGGAGCTGTTTTTT.

The rearrangement uses TRBV7-6 and TRBJ1-2; D remains unclear. Germline V gene sequence: CDR1 SGHVS, CDR2 FNYEAQ. V lost 2 bases and J 3 bases, leaving 13 bases between the germline ends. The CDR3 is 15 residues long. The CDR3 sequence is CASSLFSAGDYGYTF. CDR3 DNA sequence: TGTGCCAGCAGCTTATTCTCCGCGGGAGACTATGGCTACACCTTC.